This passage covers 12 T cell receptor beta chains from one sample sequenced in a study of shared T cell receptors in the human thymus. Here immunoSEQ multiplex PCR was the method, and the copy in TCRdb shows in-frame clones only, minus some. The data hold 700,000 to 750,000 clones, with 70% to 90% observed a single time. These data were also reused for a study on human thymus T cells.

Sequencing was performed on thymocytes. These receptors originate from a girl less than two years old with a congenital heart defect.

A few counts support this clone. The rearrangement joins TRBV5-4 to TRBJ2-7, with D perhaps matching TRBD1 (6 bases). The CDR3 has 12 residues. Trimming stripped 2 bases from V and 6 bases from J, with 9 bases between. CDR1 is SGHNT and CDR2 is YYREEE in the germline V gene (reference sequence). The chain's CDR3 is CASSFVQGEQYF. DNA of the CDR3: TGTGCCAGCAGCTTCGTACAGGGCGAGCAGTACTTC.

Only one count was recorded for this clone. The chain carries TRBV7-6 and TRBJ1-4, with a tentative D call TRBD1 (6 bases). Trimming removed 3 bases at V and 5 bases at J, with 16 bases between. The CDR3 consists of 16 residues. The germline V gene encodes CDR1 SGHVS and CDR2 FNYEAQ. CDR3 nucleotides: TGTGCCAGCAGCTTGAAGAGTCGAGGGACAAATGAAAAACTGTTTTTT. Protein sequence: CASSLKSRGTNEKLFF. Complete variable domain (other parts from reference TRBV7-6 and TRBJ1-4): GAGVSQSPRYKVTKRGQDVALRCDPISGHVSLYWYRQALGQGPEFLTYFNYEAQQDKSGLPNDRFSAERPEGSISTLTIQRTEQRDSAMYRCASSLKSRGTNEKLFFGSGTQLSVL.

The V call is TRBV11-2, the J call TRBJ1-1; no definite D call. Deletions cut 0 bases from V and 4 bases from J, with 9 bases between. The CDR3 loop spans 14 amino acids. Germline V gene data show CDR1 as SGHAT and CDR2 as FQNNGV. CDR3 residues: CASSLESGFTEAFF. The CDR3 coding sequence is TGTGCCAGCAGCTTAGAGTCCGGGTTCACTGAAGCTTTCTTT.

The J gene is TRBJ1-6, the V gene TRBV5-4; TRBD1 is a possible D gene (6 bases). Germline V gene data show CDR1 as SGHNT and CDR2 as YYREEE (reference sequence). Trimming left V 4 bases short and J 6 bases short, with 11 bases between. The CDR3 extends over 14 amino acids. The DNA of the CDR3 is TGTGCCAGCAGCGAGGGGGGGCTTAATTCACCCCTCCACTTT. Its translation: CASSEGGLNSPLHF. Drawing the rest from reference TRBV5-4 and TRBJ1-6, the complete variable domain is ETGVTQSPTHLIKTRGQQVTLRCSSQSGHNTVSWYQQALGQGPQFIFQYYREEENGRGNFPPRFSGLQFPNYSSELNVNALELDDSALYLCASSEGGLNSPLHFGNGTRLTVT.

The chain recombines TRBV5-6 with TRBJ1-1; D is unresolved. CDR1 is SGHDT, CDR2 YYEEEE, per germline. Trimming pared 1 base from V and 7 bases from J, leaving 8 bases between. The CDR3 is 12 residues long. The CDR3 coding sequence is TGTGCCAGCAGCTTGTCCCCATTTGAAGCTTTCTTT. Protein product: CASSLSPFEAFF.

This chain uses TRBV5-1 with TRBJ1-2, with 8 bases that match TRBD1. There are 12 residues in the CDR3. Trimming removed 4 bases from V and 8 bases from J; junction bases left unmatched: 4. Per germline, CDR1 SGHRS and CDR2 YFSETQ. Written as DNA, the CDR3 is TGCGCCAGCAGCCCTGGACAGGGCGGCTACACCTTC. This codes for CASSPGQGGYTF.

This chain joins TRBV5-1 and TRBJ1-5, with D unclear. Per the germline V gene, CDR1 is SGHRS and CDR2 is YFSETQ. The CDR3 runs to 13 residues. Trimming pared 0 bases from V and 6 bases from J, leaving 7 bases between. The CDR3 here is CASSLDPVQPQHF. The DNA of the CDR3 is TGCGCCAGCAGCTTGGATCCGGTTCAGCCCCAGCATTTT.

V and J are TRBV7-6 and TRBJ1-6, with D unresolved. Per germline, CDR1 SGHVS and CDR2 FNYEAQ. The CDR3 has 13 amino acids. Trimming took off 5 bases at V and 10 bases at J, with 12 bases between the two ends. The CDR3 DNA reads TGTGCCAGCAGCCGAAGTTTCGGGTCACCCCTCCACTTT. Translating it yields CASSRSFGSPLHF.

The chain joins TRBV15 to TRBJ2-3, with 9 bases identical to TRBD2. In germline, CDR1 is LNHNV, CDR2 YYDKDF (reference sequence). This CDR3 contains 19 residues. The V gene end was trimmed by 0 bases and the J gene end by 1 base; junction bases not matched to a gene: 11. This chain's CDR3 is CATSRESPPRGGGTDTQYF. The CDR3 nucleotides are TGTGCCACCAGCAGAGAGAGCCCCCCGCGGGGGGGAGGCACAGATACGCAGTATTTT.

V usage is TRBV5-1 and J usage is TRBJ2-5; 12 positions match TRBD2. V trimming: 7 bases; J trimming: 3 bases; junction bases outside the gene matches: 7. CDR3 length equals 15 residues. The V gene's germline CDR1 is SGHRS and CDR2 YFSETQ. The CDR3 DNA follows: TGCGCCAGCGGTATACTAGCGGGGGGAAAAGAGACCCAGTACTTC. Translated, it gives CASGILAGGKETQYF.

The chain has TRBV28 and TRBJ2-5; no firm D call. V was shortened by 4 bases and J by 5 bases, with 11 bases between the two germline ends. Germline-derived CDR1 and CDR2 are MDHEN and SYDVKM. This CDR3 has 13 residues. The CDR3 DNA sequence: TGTGCCAGCAGTTGGCGGTTGAGTGAGACCCAGTACTTC. Translated, it gives CASSWRLSETQYF.

The rearrangement links TRBV6-1 to TRBJ1-1; 8 bases are shared with TRBD1. CDR1 and CDR2 (germline): MNHNS, SASEGT. The CDR3 spans 14 residues. Trimming removed 6 bases from V and 4 bases from J; junction bases left unmatched: 7. CDR3 in amino acids: CASSPDREVTEAFF. DNA for the CDR3: TGTGCCAGCAGCCCGGACAGGGAGGTCACTGAAGCTTTCTTT.